This note documents a single T cell receptor (beta chain) sequence. Its antigen is undetermined. Investigators reverse transcribed all isolated RNA, so they sequenced expressed TCRB transcripts. The protocol was immunoSEQ multiplex PCR, while the TCRdb copy is restricted to in-frame clones and leaves out a portion. The top ten clones hold about 0.74% of a sample with roughly 70,000 clones, roughly half of them seen once. The sample belongs to a study of beta chain features in type 1 diabetes. Broader study findings: VDJ junctions from type 1 diabetes patients carried fewer insertions and larger deletions. Patients with Type 1 diabetes showed moderately but significantly shorter TCRB CDR3s in all four CD4+ subsets.

Over 95% purity was reached by all sorted populations. This CDR3 spans 14 amino acids. Germline V gene sequence: CDR1 MNHNY, CDR2 SVGAGI (reference sequence). V was clipped by 0 bases and J by 11 bases; unmatched bases: 8. The receptor was isolated from a man younger than 40 with type 1 diabetes. Sequencing was carried out using central memory CD4+ T cells from blood. V usage is TRBV6-6 and J usage is TRBJ2-7; 9 bases are a match to TRBD1. The CDR3 spells CASSYSDHDRGKYF. DNA of the CDR3: TGTGCCAGCAGTTACTCTGATCACGACAGGGGGAAGTACTTC.